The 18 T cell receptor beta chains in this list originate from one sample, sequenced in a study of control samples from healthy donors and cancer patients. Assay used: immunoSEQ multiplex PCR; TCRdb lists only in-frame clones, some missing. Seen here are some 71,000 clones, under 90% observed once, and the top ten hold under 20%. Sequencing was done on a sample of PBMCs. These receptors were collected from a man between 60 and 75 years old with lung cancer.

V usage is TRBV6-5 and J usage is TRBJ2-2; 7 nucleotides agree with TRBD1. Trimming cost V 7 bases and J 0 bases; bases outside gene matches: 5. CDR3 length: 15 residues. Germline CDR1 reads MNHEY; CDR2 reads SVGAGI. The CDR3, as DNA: TGTGCCAGCACTCTTGGGACAGCGAACACCGGGGAGCTGTTTTTT. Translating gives CASTLGTANTGELFF.

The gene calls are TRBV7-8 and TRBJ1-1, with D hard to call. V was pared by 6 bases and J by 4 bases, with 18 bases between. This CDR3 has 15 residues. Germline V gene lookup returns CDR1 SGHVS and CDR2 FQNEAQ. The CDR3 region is CASSLLGSGSTEAFF. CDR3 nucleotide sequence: TGTGCCAGCAGTTTATTAGGTAGTGGAAGCACTGAAGCTTTCTTT.

CDR3: CASRRTGVGTGELFF. CDR3 nucleotides: TGCGCCAGCAGACGGACGGGAGTCGGAACCGGGGAGCTGTTTTTT. The chain employs TRBV10-2 and TRBJ2-2; tentative D call: TRBD2 (6 bases). V was clipped by 6 bases and J by 5 bases, with 16 bases between them. Germline CDR1 and CDR2: WSHSY and SAAADI. This CDR3 spans 15 amino acids.

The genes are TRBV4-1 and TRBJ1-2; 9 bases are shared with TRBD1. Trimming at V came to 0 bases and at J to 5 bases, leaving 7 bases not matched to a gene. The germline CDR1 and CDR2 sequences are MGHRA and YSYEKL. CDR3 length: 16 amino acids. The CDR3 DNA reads TGCGCCAGCAGCCAAGATAGCCCGGGACAGGGTTATGGCTACACCTTC. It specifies CASSQDSPGQGYGYTF.

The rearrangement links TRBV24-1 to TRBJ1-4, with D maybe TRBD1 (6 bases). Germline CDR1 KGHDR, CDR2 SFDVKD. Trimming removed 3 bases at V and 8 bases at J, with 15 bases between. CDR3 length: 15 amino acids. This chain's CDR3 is CATSDPLSGTEKLFF. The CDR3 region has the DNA TGTGCCACCAGTGATCCCCTGTCCGGGACAGAAAAACTGTTTTTT.

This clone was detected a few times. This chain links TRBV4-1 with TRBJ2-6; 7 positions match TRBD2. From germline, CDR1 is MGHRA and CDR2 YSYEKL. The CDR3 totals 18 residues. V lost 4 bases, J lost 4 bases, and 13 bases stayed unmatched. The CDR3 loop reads CASSPKAGLLLGANVLTF. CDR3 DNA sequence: TGCGCCAGCAGCCCAAAAGCGGGGCTTCTTCTCGGGGCCAACGTCCTGACTTTC.

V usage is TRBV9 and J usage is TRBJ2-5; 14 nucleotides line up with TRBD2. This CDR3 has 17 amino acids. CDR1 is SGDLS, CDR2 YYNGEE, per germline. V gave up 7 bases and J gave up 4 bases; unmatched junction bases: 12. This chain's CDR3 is CASGVGLAGVPGETQYF. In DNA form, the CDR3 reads TGTGCCAGCGGGGTGGGACTAGCGGGGGTACCGGGAGAGACCCAGTACTTC.

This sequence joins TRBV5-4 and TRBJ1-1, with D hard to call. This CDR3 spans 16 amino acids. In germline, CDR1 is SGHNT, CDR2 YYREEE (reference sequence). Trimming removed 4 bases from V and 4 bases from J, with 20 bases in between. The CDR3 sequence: CASSPMDRGWSTEAFF. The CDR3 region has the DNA TGTGCCAGCAGCCCGATGGATCGGGGTTGGAGCACTGAAGCTTTCTTT.

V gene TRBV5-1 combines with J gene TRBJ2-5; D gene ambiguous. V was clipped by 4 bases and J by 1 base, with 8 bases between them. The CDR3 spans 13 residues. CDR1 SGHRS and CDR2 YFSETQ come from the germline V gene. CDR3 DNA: TGCGCCAGCAGCCGGGCACCCCAAGAGACCCAGTACTTC. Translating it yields CASSRAPQETQYF.

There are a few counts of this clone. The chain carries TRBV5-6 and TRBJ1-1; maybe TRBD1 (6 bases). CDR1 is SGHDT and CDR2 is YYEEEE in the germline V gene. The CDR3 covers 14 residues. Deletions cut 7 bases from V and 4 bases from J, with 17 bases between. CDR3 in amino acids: CASLRGAGATEAFF. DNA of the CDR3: TGTGCCAGCCTGAGGGGGGCTGGGGCCACTGAAGCTTTCTTT.

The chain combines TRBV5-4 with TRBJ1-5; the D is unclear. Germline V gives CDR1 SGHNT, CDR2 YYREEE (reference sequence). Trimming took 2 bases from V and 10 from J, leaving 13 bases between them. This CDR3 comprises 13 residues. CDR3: CASSLMEGHPQHF. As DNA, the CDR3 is TGTGCCAGCAGCTTAATGGAGGGTCATCCCCAGCATTTT.

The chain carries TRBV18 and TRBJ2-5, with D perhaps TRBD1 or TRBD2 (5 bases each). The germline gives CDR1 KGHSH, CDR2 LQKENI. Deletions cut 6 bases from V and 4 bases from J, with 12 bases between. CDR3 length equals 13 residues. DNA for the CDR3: TGTGCCAGCTCCCTCGCAGGGAGAGAGACCCAGTACTTC. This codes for CASSLAGRETQYF.

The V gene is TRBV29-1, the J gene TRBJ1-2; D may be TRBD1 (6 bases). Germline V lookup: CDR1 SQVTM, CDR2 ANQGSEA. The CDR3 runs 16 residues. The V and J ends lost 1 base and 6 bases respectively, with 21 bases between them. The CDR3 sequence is CSVEARRTVWGDGYTF. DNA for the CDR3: TGCAGCGTTGAAGCGAGGCGGACAGTCTGGGGCGATGGCTACACCTTC.

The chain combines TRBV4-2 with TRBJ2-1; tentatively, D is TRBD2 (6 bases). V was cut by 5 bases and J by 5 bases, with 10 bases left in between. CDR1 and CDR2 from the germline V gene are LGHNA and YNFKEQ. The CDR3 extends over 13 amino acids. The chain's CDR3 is CASSVGGNNEQFF. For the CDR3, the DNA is TGTGCCAGCAGCGTCGGGGGAAACAATGAGCAGTTCTTC.

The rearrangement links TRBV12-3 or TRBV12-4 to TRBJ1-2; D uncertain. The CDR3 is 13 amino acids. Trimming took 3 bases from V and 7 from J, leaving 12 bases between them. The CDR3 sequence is CASSLGGLGGYTF. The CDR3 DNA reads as TGTGCCAGCAGTTTGGGAGGGTTGGGTGGCTACACCTTC.

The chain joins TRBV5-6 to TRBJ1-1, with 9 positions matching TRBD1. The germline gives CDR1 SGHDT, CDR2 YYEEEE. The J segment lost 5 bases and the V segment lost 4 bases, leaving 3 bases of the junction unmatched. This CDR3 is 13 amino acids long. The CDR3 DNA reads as TGTGCCAGCAGCCCAGACAGGGGGACTGAAGCTTTCTTT. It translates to CASSPDRGTEAFF. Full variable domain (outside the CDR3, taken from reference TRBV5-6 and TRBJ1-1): DAGVTQSPTHLIKTRGQQVTLRCSPKSGHDTVSWYQQALGQGPQFIFQYYEEEERQRGNFPDRFSGHQFPNYSSELNVNALLLGDSALYLCASSPDRGTEAFFGQGTRLTVV.

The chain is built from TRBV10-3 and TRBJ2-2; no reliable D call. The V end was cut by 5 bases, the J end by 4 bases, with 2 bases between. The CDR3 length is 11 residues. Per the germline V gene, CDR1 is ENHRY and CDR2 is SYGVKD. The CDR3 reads CAISFTGELFF. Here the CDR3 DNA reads TGTGCCATCAGTTTCACCGGGGAGCTGTTTTTT.

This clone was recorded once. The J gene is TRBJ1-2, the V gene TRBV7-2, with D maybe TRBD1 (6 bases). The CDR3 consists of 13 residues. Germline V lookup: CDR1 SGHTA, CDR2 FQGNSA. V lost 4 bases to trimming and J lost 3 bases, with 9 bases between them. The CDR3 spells CASSSKGDYGYTF. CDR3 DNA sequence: TGTGCCAGCAGCTCGAAGGGGGACTATGGCTACACCTTC. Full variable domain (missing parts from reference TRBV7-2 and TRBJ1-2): GAGVSQSPSNKVTEKGKDVELRCDPISGHTALYWYRQSLGQGLEFLIYFQGNSAPDKSGLPSDRFSAERTGGSVSTLTIQRTQQEDSAVYLCASSSKGDYGYTFGSGTRLTVV.